Below, one T cell receptor beta chain is given with its context. Its target is not known. The data were obtained in a study of T cell responses to AZD1222 COVID-19 vaccine. Here immunoSEQ multiplex PCR was the method, and the copy in TCRdb shows in-frame clones only, minus some. The sample carries about 86,000 clones, roughly 88% recorded once. Looked up from germline, CDR1 is SNHLY and CDR2 is FYNNEI. The CDR3 extends over 15 amino acids. V was shortened by 6 bases and J by 7 bases, with 18 bases between the two germline ends. Study outcomes and limitations: Mostly white British, mostly female donors; authors suggested clonal diversity may be underestimated.

The clonotype comes from an adult in good health. The rearrangement links TRBV2 to TRBJ1-4; D is unclear. The input for sequencing was peripheral blood, taken on day 0 of AZD1222 vaccination. The CDR3 spells CASSARRGSGEKLFF. CDR3 DNA: TGTGCCAGCAGCGCCCGGCGGGGTTCGGGTGAAAAACTGTTTTTT.